The 30 T cell receptor beta chains in this list originate from one sample, sequenced in a study of cytomegalovirus exposure and HLA in healthy donors. 13 Jbeta primers and 60 Vbeta primers were used for the PCR. Sequenced by immunoSEQ multiplex PCR; TCRdb stores in-frame clones only, minus some. The table shows 89,000 or so clones, with around 74% occurring only once. What was sequenced was PBMCs. These receptors all come from a boy under 18 in good health and CMV-seronegative.

This clone was observed a single time. The chain has TRBV6-6 and TRBJ1-2, with D unclear. Trimming shortened V by 6 bases and J by 6 bases, and 17 bases separated the two germline ends. The CDR3 totals 14 residues. Germline V CDR1 and CDR2: MNHNY, SVGAGI (reference sequence). The CDR3 DNA is TGTGCCAGCAGCCGATCCGGACTAAATGATGGCTACACCTTC. Protein product: CASSRSGLNDGYTF.

The J gene is TRBJ1-6, the V gene TRBV14; D uncertain. V shed 5 bases and J shed 2 bases, with 10 bases lying between them. Per germline, CDR1 SGHDN and CDR2 FVKESK. There are 15 residues in the CDR3. The CDR3 DNA is TGTGCCAGCAGCTCATCGGTGGCCTATAATTCACCCCTCCACTTT. It yields the protein CASSSSVAYNSPLHF.

The chain couples TRBV4-1 to TRBJ2-7; D perhaps matches TRBD2 (5 bases). CDR1 is MGHRA, CDR2 YSYEKL, per germline. The CDR3 contains 16 residues. Trimming pared 1 base from V and 1 base from J, leaving 14 bases between. The CDR3 nucleotides are TGCGCCAGCAGCCAAGGTGGCGGACTGGATTCCTACGAGCAGTACTTC. It codes for CASSQGGGLDSYEQYF.

This clone has a handful of counts. J is TRBJ2-5 and V is TRBV9, with 7 bases lining up with TRBD1. CDR1 SGDLS and CDR2 YYNGEE come from the germline V gene. Trimming took 0 bases from V and 2 from J; bases not matched to a gene: 1. The CDR3 consists of 14 residues. The CDR3 reads CASSVGTGQETQYF. CDR3 nucleotides: TGTGCCAGCAGCGTAGGGACAGGACAAGAGACCCAGTACTTC.

The V and J genes are TRBV5-6 and TRBJ2-7; D may be TRBD2 (7 bases). V was cut by 7 bases and J by 6 bases, with 20 bases left in between. CDR1 and CDR2 (germline): SGHDT, YYEEEE. The CDR3 is 14 amino acids. The CDR3, as DNA: TGTGCCAGCGGCGAGGGGGGGAACTACGGCGAGCAGTACTTC. Residues: CASGEGGNYGEQYF. Looking up the rest from reference TRBV5-6 and TRBJ2-7 gives the full variable domain: DAGVTQSPTHLIKTRGQQVTLRCSPKSGHDTVSWYQQALGQGPQFIFQYYEEEERQRGNFPDRFSGHQFPNYSSELNVNALLLGDSALYLCASGEGGNYGEQYFGPGTRLTVT.

The chain couples TRBV30 to TRBJ1-3; D might be TRBD1 (6 bases). CDR1 and CDR2 from the germline V gene are GTSNPN and SVGIG (reference sequence). V was cut by 0 bases and J by 0 bases, with 9 bases left in between. The CDR3 sequence is 15 residues long. CDR3 sequence: CAWSVGQSSGNTIYF. The DNA for the CDR3 is TGTGCCTGGAGTGTAGGACAGAGCTCTGGAAACACCATATATTTT.

The chain carries TRBV19 and TRBJ2-7, with TRBD1 matching over 9 bases. From germline, CDR1 is LNHDA and CDR2 SQIVND (reference sequence). V shed 5 bases, J shed 3 bases, and the junction held 5 bases outside the gene matches. The CDR3 is 14 amino acids. CDR3 residues: CASSSTGGGYEQYF. DNA for the CDR3: TGTGCCAGTAGTTCAACAGGGGGCGGCTACGAGCAGTACTTC. Together with reference TRBV19 and TRBJ2-7, the CDR3 gives the full variable domain: DGGITQSPKYLFRKEGQNVTLSCEQNLNHDAMYWYRQDPGQGLRLIYYSQIVNDFQKGDIAEGYSVSREKKESFPLTVTSAQKNPTAFYLCASSSTGGGYEQYFGPGTRLTVT.

V is TRBV7-6 and J is TRBJ2-3; 8 bases are a match to TRBD2. Trimming took 0 bases from V and 4 from J; bases not matched to a gene: 12. CDR1 is SGHVS, CDR2 FNYEAQ, per germline. The CDR3 is 18 amino acids. CDR3 nucleotides: TGTGCCAGCAGCTTAGCGCTAAAAGCGGGAGTCAGGGCAGATACGCAGTATTTT. Its translation is CASSLALKAGVRADTQYF. The full variable domain, completed using reference TRBV7-6 and TRBJ2-3, is GAGVSQSPRYKVTKRGQDVALRCDPISGHVSLYWYRQALGQGPEFLTYFNYEAQQDKSGLPNDRFSAERPEGSISTLTIQRTEQRDSAMYRCASSLALKAGVRADTQYFGPGTRLTVL.

The V and J genes are TRBV4-3 and TRBJ1-1; the D is unclear. V was cut by 0 bases and J by 1 base, with 6 bases left in between. CDR3 size: 14 residues. In germline, CDR1 is LGHNA, CDR2 YSLEER. CDR3 protein: CASSQESWNTEAFF. The CDR3 DNA follows: TGCGCCAGCAGCCAAGAATCTTGGAACACTGAAGCTTTCTTT.

This clone has only a few counts. This rearrangement joins TRBV5-5 to TRBJ1-2; possible D gene TRBD1, 5 bases. The germline V gene has CDR1 SGHKS and CDR2 YYEKEE (reference sequence). This CDR3 has 14 residues. With 0 bases removed from V and 5 bases from J, the gap between germline ends came to 11 bases. The CDR3 reads CASSLGGPGYGYTF. CDR3 in DNA: TGTGCCAGCAGCTTGGGCGGTCCAGGGTATGGCTACACCTTC.

CDR3 DNA: TGTGCTAGTGGTTTGCGACAGGGGAATGAGCAGTTCTTC. Translated, it gives CASGLRQGNEQFF. The chain joins TRBV12-5 to TRBJ2-1, with 8 bases fitting TRBD1. The germline CDR1 and CDR2 sequences are LGHNT and FRNRAP. V trimming: 2 bases; J trimming: 7 bases; junction bases outside the gene matches: 1. The CDR3 has 13 residues.

CDR3 nucleotides: TGTGCCAGCAGCTGGGGAGGGGGGGGCTACGAGCAGTACTTC. As protein: CASSWGGGGYEQYF. This rearrangement joins TRBV5-4 to TRBJ2-7; a weak D match, TRBD2 (7 bases). Looked up from germline, CDR1 is SGHNT and CDR2 is YYREEE (reference sequence). The CDR3 contains 14 residues. V lost 3 bases, J lost 3 bases, and 13 bases lay in between. Looking up the rest from reference TRBV5-4 and TRBJ2-7 gives the full variable domain: ETGVTQSPTHLIKTRGQQVTLRCSSQSGHNTVSWYQQALGQGPQFIFQYYREEENGRGNFPPRFSGLQFPNYSSELNVNALELDDSALYLCASSWGGGGYEQYFGPGTRLTVT.

The table lists this clone with a few counts. Here the CDR3 reads CAWGGDLQPQHF. CDR3 coding DNA: TGTGCCTGGGGCGGGGACCTTCAGCCCCAGCATTTT. The chain uses TRBV30 and TRBJ1-5; the D gene is possibly TRBD1 (5 bases). The germline V and J ends were trimmed by 5 bases and 6 bases, with 11 bases remaining between them. Germline V gene sequence: CDR1 GTSNPN, CDR2 SVGIG (reference sequence). The CDR3 runs to 12 residues.

The J gene is TRBJ1-2, the V gene TRBV28; the match to TRBD1 covers 7 bases. Germline values: CDR1 MDHEN, CDR2 SYDVKM. V shed 4 bases and J 4 bases; nucleotides not matched to a gene: 6. There are 14 residues in the CDR3. The CDR3 spells CASSSGGSGYGYTF. The DNA for the CDR3 is TGTGCCAGCAGTTCAGGGGGATCTGGCTATGGCTACACCTTC.

The chain links TRBV4-1 to TRBJ2-6; D is unresolved. Trimming shortened V by 0 bases and J by 3 bases, and 12 bases separated the two germline ends. There are 17 residues in the CDR3. From germline, CDR1 is MGHRA and CDR2 YSYEKL. DNA for the CDR3: TGCGCCAGCAGCCAAGATCAGGCTAAAAGTGGGGCCAACGTCCTGACTTTC. This translates into CASSQDQAKSGANVLTF.

The chain carries TRBV14 and TRBJ1-2, with a possible D match to TRBD1 (6 bases). Trimming removed 0 bases at V and 5 bases at J, with 19 bases between. This CDR3 comprises 17 residues. The V gene's germline CDR1 is SGHDN and CDR2 FVKESK. CDR3 coding DNA: TGTGCCAGCAGCCAAGACCCCGGGGGGGCTATCTTGTATGGCTACACCTTC. Translated: CASSQDPGGAILYGYTF.

This clone was counted a few times. The chain links TRBV29-1 to TRBJ2-7; D is uncertain. Trimming took off 2 bases at V and 4 bases at J, with 6 bases between the two ends. CDR1 SQVTM and CDR2 ANQGSEA come from the germline V gene. This CDR3 has 11 amino acids. For the CDR3, the DNA is TGCAGCGTTGAACAGTTGTACGAGCAGTACTTC. Translation: CSVEQLYEQYF.

J is TRBJ2-7 and V is TRBV9; 16 nucleotides match TRBD2. Per the germline V gene, CDR1 is SGDLS and CDR2 is YYNGEE. CDR3 length: 16 residues. Trimming removed 4 bases from V and 4 bases from J; junction bases left unmatched: 5. The CDR3 reads CASSPGLAGGPYEQYF. The CDR3 DNA follows: TGTGCCAGCAGCCCGGGACTAGCGGGAGGGCCGTACGAGCAGTACTTC.

The chain links TRBV4-3 to TRBJ1-5, with D perhaps matching TRBD1 (5 bases). CDR1 is LGHNA, CDR2 YSLEER, per germline. This CDR3 has 14 amino acids. The germline V and J ends were trimmed by 0 bases and 10 bases, with 13 bases remaining between them. Here the CDR3 DNA reads TGCGCCAGCAGCCAAGATACAGGTCGCAGACCCCAGCATTTT. Its protein product is CASSQDTGRRPQHF.

The CDR3, as DNA: TGTGCCAGCAGGGAGAGGGATGAGCAGTTCTTC. It translates to CASRERDEQFF. This sequence joins TRBV28 and TRBJ2-1; a weak D match, TRBD2 (5 bases). V gave up 6 bases and J gave up 8 bases, with 8 bases separating them. Germline assignment: CDR1 MDHEN and CDR2 SYDVKM. The CDR3 has 11 residues.

In this sample, this clone turned up a few times. The chain links TRBV6-5 to TRBJ1-4; TRBD1 aligns across 7 bases. The CDR3 covers 15 residues. Trimming took 5 bases from V and 4 from J; bases not matched to a gene: 7. Germline CDR1 and CDR2: MNHEY and SVGAGI. The CDR3: CASSRDRAFNEKLFF. In DNA, the CDR3 is TGTGCCAGCAGTCGAGACAGGGCGTTTAATGAAAAACTGTTTTTT.

The rearrangement links TRBV28 to TRBJ1-5; D is unclear. Between the trimmed V and J ends, which lost 7 bases and 6 bases, there was a span of 10 bases. Per the germline V gene, CDR1 is MDHEN and CDR2 is SYDVKM. The CDR3 consists of 12 residues. As DNA, the CDR3 is TGTGCCAGCAAAAACTTGATTCAGCCCCAGCATTTT. Its translation: CASKNLIQPQHF.

The V gene is TRBV7-2, the J gene TRBJ2-7; 10 bases fit TRBD1. The CDR3 is 16 amino acids. Per the germline V gene, CDR1 is SGHTA and CDR2 is FQGNSA. J was trimmed by 3 bases and V by 5 bases; bases with no gene match: 10. CDR3 DNA: TGTGCCAGCAGCCGTGAGTTCCGGGACAGGGGCTACGAGCAGTACTTC. Protein sequence: CASSREFRDRGYEQYF.

The CDR3 DNA reads TGTGCCAGCAGCACTAGCGGGAGGTCCCAAGAGACCCAGTACTTC. Protein product: CASSTSGRSQETQYF. The chain recombines TRBV9 with TRBJ2-5; the match to TRBD2 covers 12 bases. CDR1 is SGDLS and CDR2 is YYNGEE in the germline V gene. The trim removed 4 bases at V and 1 base at J, leaving 2 bases unmatched. The CDR3 is 15 amino acids.

The gene calls are TRBV2 and TRBJ2-5, with 9 bases that match TRBD2. The germline CDR1 and CDR2 sequences are SNHLY and FYNNEI. The trim removed 4 bases at V and 5 bases at J, leaving 8 bases unmatched. The CDR3 runs 15 residues. Here the CDR3 reads CASSVWRGGGETQYF. In DNA form, the CDR3 reads TGTGCCAGCAGTGTCTGGCGGGGGGGCGGTGAGACCCAGTACTTC.

This clone was counted between two and nine times. The chain joins TRBV4-2 to TRBJ2-1; TRBD2 matches 12 bases. V lost 1 base, J lost 4 bases, and 2 bases stayed unmatched. Germline CDR1 LGHNA, CDR2 YNFKEQ. This CDR3 has 16 residues. In DNA form, the CDR3 reads TGTGCCAGCAGCCAAGGGACTAGCGGGGAGTACAATGAGCAGTTCTTC. Its protein is CASSQGTSGEYNEQFF.

The chain joins TRBV10-3 to TRBJ1-5; D perhaps matches TRBD1 (6 bases). The CDR3 has 12 amino acids. Germline V gene lookup returns CDR1 ENHRY and CDR2 SYGVKD. Between the trimmed V and J ends, which lost 10 bases and 3 bases, there was a span of 10 bases. CDR3 sequence (DNA): TGTGCCAGCAGGACAGACAATCAGCCCCAGCATTTT. Translating gives CASRTDNQPQHF.

The rearrangement uses TRBV5-4 and TRBJ2-1, with 10 bases that match TRBD1. The J segment lost 5 bases and the V segment lost 4 bases, leaving 6 bases of the junction unmatched. This CDR3 contains 15 residues. Germline V gene sequence: CDR1 SGHNT, CDR2 YYREEE (reference sequence). DNA for the CDR3: TGTGCCAGCAGCCTGACAGGGGGCGCCGACAATGAGCAGTTCTTC. This encodes CASSLTGGADNEQFF.

This clone has only a few counts. The V call is TRBV4-1, the J call TRBJ1-2; D remains unclear. CDR3 length: 12 amino acids. The germline V gene has CDR1 MGHRA and CDR2 YSYEKL. Trimming pared 1 base from V and 8 bases from J, leaving 8 bases between. In DNA form, the CDR3 reads TGCGCCAGCAGCCAAGTTTCGGGAGGCTACACCTTC. Its protein product is CASSQVSGGYTF.

The chain employs TRBV30 and TRBJ2-7; no clear D. Germline CDR1 is GTSNPN and CDR2 is SVGIG (reference sequence). V was clipped by 0 bases and J by 2 bases, with 8 bases between them. The CDR3 consists of 13 residues. This CDR3 is CAWSVNSPYEQYF. Here the CDR3 DNA reads TGTGCCTGGAGTGTAAACAGTCCCTACGAGCAGTACTTC.